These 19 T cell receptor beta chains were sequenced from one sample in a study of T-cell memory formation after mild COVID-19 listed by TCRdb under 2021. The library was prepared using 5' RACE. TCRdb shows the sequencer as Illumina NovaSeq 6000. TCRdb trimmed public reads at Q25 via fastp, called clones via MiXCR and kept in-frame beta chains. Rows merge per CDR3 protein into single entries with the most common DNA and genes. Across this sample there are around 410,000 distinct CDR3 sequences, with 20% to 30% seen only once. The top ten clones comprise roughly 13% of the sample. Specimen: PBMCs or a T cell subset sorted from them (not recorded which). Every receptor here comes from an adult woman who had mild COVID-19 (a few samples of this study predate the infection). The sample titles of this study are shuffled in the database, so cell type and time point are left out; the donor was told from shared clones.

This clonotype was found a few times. CDR3 protein: CASRRSLDTEAFF. The CDR3 region has the DNA TGTGCCAGCAGAAGGTCCTTGGACACTGAAGCTTTCTTT. This chain joins TRBV7-9 and TRBJ1-1, with D unresolved. Trimming took 6 bases from V and 3 from J, leaving 11 bases between them. This CDR3 is 13 amino acids long. Germline V gene data show CDR1 as SEHNR and CDR2 as FQNEAQ (reference sequence).

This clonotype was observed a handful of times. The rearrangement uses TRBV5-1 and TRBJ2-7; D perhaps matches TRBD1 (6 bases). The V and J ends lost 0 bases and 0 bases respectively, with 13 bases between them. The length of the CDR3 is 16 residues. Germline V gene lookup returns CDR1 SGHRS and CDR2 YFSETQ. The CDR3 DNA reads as TGCGCCAGCAGCTTGGCCGGACAGCAGAGCTCCTACGAGCAGTACTTC. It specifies CASSLAGQQSSYEQYF. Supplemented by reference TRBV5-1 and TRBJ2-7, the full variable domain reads KAGVTQTPRYLIKTRGQQVTLSCSPISGHRSVSWYQQTPGQGLQFLFEYFSETQRNKGNFPGRFSGRQFSNSRSEMNVSTLELGDSALYLCASSLAGQQSSYEQYFGPGTRLTVT.

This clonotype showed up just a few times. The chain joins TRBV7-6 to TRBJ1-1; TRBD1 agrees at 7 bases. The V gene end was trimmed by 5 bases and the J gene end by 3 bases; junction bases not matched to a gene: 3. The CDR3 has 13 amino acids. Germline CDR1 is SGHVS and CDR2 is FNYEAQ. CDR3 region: CASSPGTDTEAFF. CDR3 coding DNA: TGTGCCAGCAGCCCGGGGACAGACACTGAAGCTTTCTTT.

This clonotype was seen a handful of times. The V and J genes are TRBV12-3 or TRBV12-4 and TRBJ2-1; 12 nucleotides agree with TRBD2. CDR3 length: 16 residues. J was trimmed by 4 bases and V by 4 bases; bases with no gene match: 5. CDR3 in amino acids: CASSSSTSGRYNEQFF. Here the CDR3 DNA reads TGTGCCAGCAGTTCCTCGACTAGCGGGAGATACAATGAGCAGTTCTTC.

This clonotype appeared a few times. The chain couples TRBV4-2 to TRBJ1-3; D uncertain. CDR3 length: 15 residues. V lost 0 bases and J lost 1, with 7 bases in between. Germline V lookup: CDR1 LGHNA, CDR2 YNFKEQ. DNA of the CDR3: TGTGCCAGCAGCCAAGATGAGGGATCTGGAAACACCATATATTTT. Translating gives CASSQDEGSGNTIYF.

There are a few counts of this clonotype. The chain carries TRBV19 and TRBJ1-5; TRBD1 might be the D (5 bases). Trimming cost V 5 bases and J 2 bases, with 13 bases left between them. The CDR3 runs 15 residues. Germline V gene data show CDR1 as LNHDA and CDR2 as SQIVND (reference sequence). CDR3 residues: CASSPYKGGNQPQHF. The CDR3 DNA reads TGTGCCAGTAGTCCCTACAAAGGGGGCAATCAGCCCCAGCATTTT.

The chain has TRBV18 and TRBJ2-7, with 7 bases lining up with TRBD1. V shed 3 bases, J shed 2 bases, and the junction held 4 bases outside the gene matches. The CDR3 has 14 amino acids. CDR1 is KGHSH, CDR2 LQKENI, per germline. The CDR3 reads CASSPKTGTYEQYF. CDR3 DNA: TGTGCCAGCTCACCGAAGACAGGGACCTACGAGCAGTACTTC.

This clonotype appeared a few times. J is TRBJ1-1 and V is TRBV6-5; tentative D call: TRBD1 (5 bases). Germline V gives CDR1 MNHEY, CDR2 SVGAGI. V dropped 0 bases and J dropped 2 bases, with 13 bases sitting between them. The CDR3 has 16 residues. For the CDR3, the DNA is TGTGCCAGCAGTTACTCGGCGGGACGGCTAAACACTGAAGCTTTCTTT. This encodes CASSYSAGRLNTEAFF.

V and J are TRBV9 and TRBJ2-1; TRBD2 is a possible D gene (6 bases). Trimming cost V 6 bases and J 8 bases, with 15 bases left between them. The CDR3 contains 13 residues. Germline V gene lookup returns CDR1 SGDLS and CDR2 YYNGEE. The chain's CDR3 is CASTPGVAHEQFF. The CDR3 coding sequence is TGTGCCAGCACCCCGGGGGTGGCTCATGAGCAGTTCTTC.

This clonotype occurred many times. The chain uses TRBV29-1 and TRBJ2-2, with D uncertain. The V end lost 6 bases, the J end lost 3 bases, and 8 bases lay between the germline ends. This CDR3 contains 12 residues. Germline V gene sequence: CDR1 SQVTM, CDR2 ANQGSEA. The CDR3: CSVESDTGELFF. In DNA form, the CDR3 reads TGCAGCGTAGAAAGTGACACCGGGGAGCTGTTTTTT.

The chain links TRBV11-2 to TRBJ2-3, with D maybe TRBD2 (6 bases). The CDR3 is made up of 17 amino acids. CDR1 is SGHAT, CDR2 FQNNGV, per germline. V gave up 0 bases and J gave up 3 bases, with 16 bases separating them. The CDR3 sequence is CASSLDSYGRGTDTQYF. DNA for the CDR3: TGTGCCAGCAGCTTAGATTCGTATGGCCGGGGGACAGATACGCAGTATTTT.

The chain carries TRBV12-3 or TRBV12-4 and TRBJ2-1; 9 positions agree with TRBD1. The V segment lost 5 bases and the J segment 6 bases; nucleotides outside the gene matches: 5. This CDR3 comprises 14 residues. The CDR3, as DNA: TGTGCCAGCAGTGCGACAGGGGGGGTCAATGAGCAGTTCTTC. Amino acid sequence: CASSATGGVNEQFF.

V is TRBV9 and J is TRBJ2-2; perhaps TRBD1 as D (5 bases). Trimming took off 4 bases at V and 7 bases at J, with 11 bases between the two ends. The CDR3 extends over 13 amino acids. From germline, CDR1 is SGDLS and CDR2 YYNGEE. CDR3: CASSPRQLGELFF. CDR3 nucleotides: TGTGCCAGCAGCCCCCGACAGCTCGGGGAGCTGTTTTTT.

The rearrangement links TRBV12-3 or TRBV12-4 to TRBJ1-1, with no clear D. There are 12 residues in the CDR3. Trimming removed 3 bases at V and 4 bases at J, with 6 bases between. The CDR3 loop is CASSFEVTEAFF. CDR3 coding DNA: TGTGCCAGCAGTTTCGAGGTCACTGAAGCTTTCTTT.

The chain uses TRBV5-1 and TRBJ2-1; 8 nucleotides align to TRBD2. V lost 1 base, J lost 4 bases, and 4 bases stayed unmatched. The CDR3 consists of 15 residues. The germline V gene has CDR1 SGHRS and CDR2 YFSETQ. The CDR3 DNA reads TGCGCCAGCAGCTTGCGGGAGGGCCCTTACAATGAGCAGTTCTTC. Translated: CASSLREGPYNEQFF.

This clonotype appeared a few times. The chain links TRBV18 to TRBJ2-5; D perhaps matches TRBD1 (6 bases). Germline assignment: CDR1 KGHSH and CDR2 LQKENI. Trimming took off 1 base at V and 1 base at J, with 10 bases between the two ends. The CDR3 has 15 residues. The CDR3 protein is CASSPRTGSQETQYF. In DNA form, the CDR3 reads TGTGCCAGCTCACCACGCACAGGGAGCCAAGAGACCCAGTACTTC.

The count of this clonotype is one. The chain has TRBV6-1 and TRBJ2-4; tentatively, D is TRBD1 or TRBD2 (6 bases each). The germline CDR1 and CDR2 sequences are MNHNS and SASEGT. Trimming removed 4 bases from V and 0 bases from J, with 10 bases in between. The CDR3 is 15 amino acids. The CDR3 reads CASSGGGLAKNIQYF. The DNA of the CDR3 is TGTGCCAGCAGTGGTGGGGGGCTAGCCAAAAACATTCAGTACTTC.

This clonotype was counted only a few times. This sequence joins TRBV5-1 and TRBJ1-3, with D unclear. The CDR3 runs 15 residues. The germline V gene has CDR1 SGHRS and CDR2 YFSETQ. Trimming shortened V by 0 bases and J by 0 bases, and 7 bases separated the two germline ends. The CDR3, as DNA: TGCGCCAGCAGCTTGGAACTGGTCTCTGGAAACACCATATATTTT. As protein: CASSLELVSGNTIYF.

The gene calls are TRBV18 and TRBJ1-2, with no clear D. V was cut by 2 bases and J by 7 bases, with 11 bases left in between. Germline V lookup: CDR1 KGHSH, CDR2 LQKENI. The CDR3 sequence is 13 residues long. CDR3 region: CASSPGGTAGYTF. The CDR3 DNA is TGTGCCAGCTCACCAGGCGGCACTGCTGGCTACACCTTC.